This entry lists 11 T cell receptor beta chains sequenced from one sample in a study of blood T cell repertoires in COVID-19. TCRdb's copy holds only in-frame clones and misses some; the assay was immunoSEQ multiplex PCR. The repertoire holds 25,000 to 35,000 clones, with roughly 86% as singletons. What was sequenced was peripheral blood. The receptors originated from a human donor in a cohort sampled during active COVID-19. The donor label of this sample is uncertain.

The chain recombines TRBV11-2 with TRBJ2-6; D unclear. The germline V gene encodes CDR1 SGHAT and CDR2 FQNNGV. The V and J ends lost 2 bases and 0 bases respectively, with 5 bases between them. The CDR3 extends over 15 amino acids. The CDR3 protein is CASSLKASGANVLTF. The CDR3 nucleotides are TGTGCCAGCAGCTTAAAAGCCTCTGGGGCCAACGTCCTGACTTTC.

The chain couples TRBV5-6 to TRBJ1-1; 9 nucleotides line up with TRBD1. The CDR3 sequence is 17 residues long. The junction had 10 bases not matched to a gene; V was cut back by 3 bases and J by 1 base. Germline V gene data show CDR1 as SGHDT and CDR2 as YYEEEE. The CDR3 reads CASSSGTGYGGNTEAFF. The CDR3 DNA is TGTGCCAGCAGCTCGGGGACAGGGTATGGTGGGAACACTGAAGCTTTCTTT.

This clone was observed once. The gene calls are TRBV15 and TRBJ1-6; tentative D call: TRBD1 (6 bases). The CDR3 is 16 residues long. Germline lookup yields CDR1 LNHNV and CDR2 YYDKDF (reference sequence). V lost 0 bases and J lost 9, with 15 bases in between. The DNA of the CDR3 is TGTGCCACCAGCAGAGAGACAGGCCCGGACCGTTCACCCCTCCACTTT. Translating gives CATSRETGPDRSPLHF. Looking up the rest from reference TRBV15 and TRBJ1-6 gives the full variable domain: DAMVIQNPRYQVTQFGKPVTLSCSQTLNHNVMYWYQQKSSQAPKLLFHYYDKDFNNEADTPDNFQSRRPNTSFCFLDIRSPGLGDTAMYLCATSRETGPDRSPLHFGNGTRLTVT.

The chain combines TRBV28 with TRBJ1-2, with a possible D match to TRBD1 (6 bases). The CDR3 consists of 18 residues. Germline CDR1 is MDHEN and CDR2 is SYDVKM. V lost 4 bases, J lost 4 bases, and 25 bases lay in between. CDR3 sequence (DNA): TGTGCCAGCAGTTATAGCGGGGCCAGGGGATTTAGCGCCTATGGCTACACCTTC. Its translation is CASSYSGARGFSAYGYTF.

The chain uses TRBV28 and TRBJ1-1; 9 bases align to TRBD1. V dropped 5 bases and J dropped 4; count of bases not matched to a gene: 11. This CDR3 is 16 amino acids long. Germline values: CDR1 MDHEN, CDR2 SYDVKM. The CDR3 protein is CASSHTGTGFRTEAFF. The CDR3 DNA sequence: TGTGCCAGCAGTCACACCGGGACAGGGTTTCGCACTGAAGCTTTCTTT.

CDR3 DNA sequence: TGTGCCAGCAGCGCAGAGGTCGGCAATCAGCCCCAGCATTTT. Protein: CASSAEVGNQPQHF. The gene calls are TRBV9 and TRBJ1-5; D call uncertain. The CDR3 spans 14 residues. Germline V CDR1 and CDR2: SGDLS, YYNGEE. V was pared by 3 bases and J by 2 bases, with 9 bases between.

A note on this clone: A junction boundary mismatches the germline segment, possibly from a read error. The V and J genes are TRBV7-7 and TRBJ2-5; no clear D. The CDR3 extends over 13 amino acids. Germline V gives CDR1 SSHAT, CDR2 FNYEAQ (reference sequence). The CDR3: CASSYGAQETQYF. CDR3 in DNA: TGTGCTAGCAGCTACGGAGCCCAAGAGACCCAGTACTTC. Using reference TRBV7-7 and TRBJ2-5 for the parts outside the CDR3, the full variable domain is GAGVSQSPRYKVTKRGQDVTLRCDPISSHATLYWYQQALGQGPEFLTYFNYEAQPDKSGLPSDRFSAERPEGSISTLTIQRTEQRDSAMYRCASSYGAQETQYFGPGTRLLVL.

This clone showed up just once. CDR3 nucleotide sequence: TGTGCCAGCAGGAGGCAGGGAACAGATACGCAGTATTTT. It encodes CASRRQGTDTQYF. The chain is built from TRBV7-8 and TRBJ2-3, with D possibly being TRBD1 (5 bases). Trimming left V 6 bases short and J 3 bases short, with 10 bases between. The CDR3 sequence is 13 residues long. Per the germline V gene, CDR1 is SGHVS and CDR2 is FQNEAQ.

The chain joins TRBV30 to TRBJ2-3; perhaps TRBD2 as D (5 bases). This CDR3 is 13 amino acids long. V lost 0 bases, J lost 2 bases, and 6 bases lay in between. CDR1 GTSNPN and CDR2 SVGIG come from the germline V gene (reference sequence). The CDR3 region has the DNA TGTGCCTGGAGTGTAGCGGTCACAGATACGCAGTATTTT. It is translated as CAWSVAVTDTQYF.

The CDR3 region has the DNA TGTGCCAGCAGCCAAGTGGGACAGGGGCTGAACACCGGGGAGCTGTTTTTT. Its translation is CASSQVGQGLNTGELFF. The chain is built from TRBV3-1 (or the pseudogene TRBV3-2) and TRBJ2-2; 10 bases line up with TRBD1. In germline, CDR1 is LGHDT, CDR2 YNNKEL (reference sequence). The CDR3 contains 17 residues. Trimming removed 1 base from V and 1 base from J; junction bases left unmatched: 3.

The chain has TRBV30 and TRBJ1-1, with TRBD1 matching 10 bases. In germline, CDR1 is GTSNPN, CDR2 SVGIG (reference sequence). Trimming removed 3 bases from V and 3 bases from J; junction bases left unmatched: 1. The CDR3 has 13 residues. CDR3 in amino acids: CAWRDRGDTEAFF. The CDR3 bases are TGTGCCTGGAGGGACAGGGGGGACACTGAAGCTTTCTTT.